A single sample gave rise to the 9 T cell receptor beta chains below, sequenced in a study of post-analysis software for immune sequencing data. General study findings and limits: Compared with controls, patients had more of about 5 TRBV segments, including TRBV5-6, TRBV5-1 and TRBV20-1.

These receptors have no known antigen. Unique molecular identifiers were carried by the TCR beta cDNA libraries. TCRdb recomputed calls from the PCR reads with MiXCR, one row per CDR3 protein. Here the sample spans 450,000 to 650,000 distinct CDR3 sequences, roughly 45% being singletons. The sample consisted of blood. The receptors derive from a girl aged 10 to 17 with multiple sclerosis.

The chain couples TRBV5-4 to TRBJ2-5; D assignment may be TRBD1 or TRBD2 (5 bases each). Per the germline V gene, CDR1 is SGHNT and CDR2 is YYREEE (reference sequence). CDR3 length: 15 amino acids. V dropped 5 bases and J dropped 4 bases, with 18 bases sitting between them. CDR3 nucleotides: TGTGCCAGCAGGTCAGGGAGTCCGGTTAGAGAGACCCAGTACTTC. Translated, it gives CASRSGSPVRETQYF.

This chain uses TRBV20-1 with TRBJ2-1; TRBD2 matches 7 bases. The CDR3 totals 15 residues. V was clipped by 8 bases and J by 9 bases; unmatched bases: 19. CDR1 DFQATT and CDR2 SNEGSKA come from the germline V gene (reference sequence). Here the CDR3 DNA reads TGCAGTCTATCTTCCGGGACTACCGTACATGTTGAGCAGTTCTTC. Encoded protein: CSLSSGTTVHVEQFF.

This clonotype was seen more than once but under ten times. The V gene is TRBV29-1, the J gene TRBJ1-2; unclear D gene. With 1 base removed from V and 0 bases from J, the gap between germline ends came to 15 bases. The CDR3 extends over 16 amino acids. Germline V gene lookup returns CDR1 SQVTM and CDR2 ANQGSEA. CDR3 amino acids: CSVEGAAPPSNYGYTF. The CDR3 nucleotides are TGCAGCGTTGAAGGGGCAGCACCTCCCTCTAACTATGGCTACACCTTC. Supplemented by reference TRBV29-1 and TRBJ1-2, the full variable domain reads SAVISQKPSRDICQRGTSLTIQCQVDSQVTMMFWYRQQPGQSLTLIATANQGSEATYESGFVIDKFPISRPNLTFSTLTVSNMSPEDSSIYLCSVEGAAPPSNYGYTFGSGTRLTVV.

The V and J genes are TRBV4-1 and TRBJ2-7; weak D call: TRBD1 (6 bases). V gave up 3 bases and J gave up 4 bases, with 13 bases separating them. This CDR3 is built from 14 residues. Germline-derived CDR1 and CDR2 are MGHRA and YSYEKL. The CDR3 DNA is TGCGCCAGCAGCCAGGGGGCCTCCGTTTACGAGCAGTACTTC. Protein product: CASSQGASVYEQYF.

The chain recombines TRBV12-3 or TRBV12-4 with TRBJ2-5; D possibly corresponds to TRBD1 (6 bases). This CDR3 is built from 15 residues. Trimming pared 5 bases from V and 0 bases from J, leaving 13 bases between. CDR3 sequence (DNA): TGTGCCAGCAGTCCCCGGGACATTTACCAAGAGACCCAGTACTTC. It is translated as CASSPRDIYQETQYF.

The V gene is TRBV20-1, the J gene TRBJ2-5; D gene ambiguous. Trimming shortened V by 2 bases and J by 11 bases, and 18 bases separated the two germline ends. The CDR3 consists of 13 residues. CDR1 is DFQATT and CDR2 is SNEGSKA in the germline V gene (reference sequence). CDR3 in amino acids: CSARYYVLDEQYF. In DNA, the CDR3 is TGCAGTGCTAGATACTACGTCTTGGATGAGCAGTACTTC.

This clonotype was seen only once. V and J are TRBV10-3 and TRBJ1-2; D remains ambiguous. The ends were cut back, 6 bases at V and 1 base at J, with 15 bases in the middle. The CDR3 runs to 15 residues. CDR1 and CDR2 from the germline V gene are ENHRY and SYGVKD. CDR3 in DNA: TGTGCCATCAGCGATGGACGGGCAGTTAACTATGGCTACACCTTC. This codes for CAISDGRAVNYGYTF.

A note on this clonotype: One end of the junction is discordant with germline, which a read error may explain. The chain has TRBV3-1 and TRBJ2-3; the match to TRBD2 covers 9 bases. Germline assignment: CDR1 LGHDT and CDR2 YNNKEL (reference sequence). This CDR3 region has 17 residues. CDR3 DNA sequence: TGTGCCAGCAGCCCCATCCCCCTAGCGGGGAGCACGGATACGCAGTATTTT. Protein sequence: CASSPIPLAGSTDTQYF.

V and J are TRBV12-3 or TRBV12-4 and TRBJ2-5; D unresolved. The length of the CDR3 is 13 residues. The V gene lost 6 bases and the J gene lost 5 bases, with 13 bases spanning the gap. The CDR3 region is CASSPIRGETQYF. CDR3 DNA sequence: TGTGCCAGCAGCCCTATACGAGGCGAGACCCAGTACTTC.